Below, 23 T cell receptor beta chains from the same sample are listed, as sequenced in a study of T cell responses to AZD1222 COVID-19 vaccine. TCRdb keeps only in-frame clones here, not all; method: immunoSEQ multiplex PCR. This sample carries 120,000 or so clones, roughly 91% of them seen once, and the ten largest clones take about 1.2%. The sequencing used peripheral blood, collected on day 0 of AZD1222 vaccination. The receptors were gathered from an adult in good health.

This rearrangement joins TRBV24-1 to TRBJ2-1; 7 bases align to TRBD1. V shed 7 bases, J shed 8 bases, and the junction held 13 bases outside the gene matches. This CDR3 is built from 15 residues. Per the germline V gene, CDR1 is KGHDR and CDR2 is SFDVKD. Here the CDR3 reads CATSRGQAKGDEQFF. The CDR3 nucleotides are TGTGCCACCAGCCGCGGACAGGCTAAGGGGGATGAGCAGTTCTTC.

J is TRBJ2-6 and V is TRBV19, with TRBD1 identical over 7 bases. The CDR3 is 15 residues long. In germline, CDR1 is LNHDA, CDR2 SQIVND (reference sequence). With V trimmed by 6 bases and J by 2 bases, 4 bases remained unmatched. CDR3 amino acids: CASRLGGTGANVLTF. As DNA, the CDR3 is TGTGCCAGTAGATTAGGGGGCACTGGGGCCAACGTCCTGACTTTC.

The CDR3, as DNA: TGTGCCAGCAGTGAGAGGGGTAGGGCCTACGAGCAGTACTTC. The encoded protein is CASSERGRAYEQYF. The genes are TRBV6-1 and TRBJ2-7; D may correspond to TRBD1 or TRBD2 (5 bases each). CDR1 is MNHNS and CDR2 is SASEGT in the germline V gene. Trimming pared 3 bases from V and 2 bases from J, leaving 11 bases between. This CDR3 has 14 residues.

The chain carries TRBV7-8 and TRBJ1-2, with D possibly matching TRBD1 (5 bases). The CDR3 extends over 11 amino acids. The germline CDR1 and CDR2 sequences are SGHVS and FQNEAQ. The V and J ends lost 5 bases and 5 bases respectively, with 6 bases between them. CDR3 sequence: CASSQGYGYTF. The CDR3 DNA reads TGTGCCAGCAGCCAGGGTTATGGCTACACCTTC.

V is TRBV10-1 and J is TRBJ2-2, with 11 bases that match TRBD2. The germline CDR1 and CDR2 sequences are WNHNN and SYGVQD (reference sequence). The CDR3 loop spans 17 amino acids. Losses at the gene ends were 2 bases for V and 5 bases for J; bases not matched to a gene: 7. In DNA, the CDR3 is TGCGCCAGCAGTGAGCTAGCGGGGGGTCGAGGGACCGGGGAGCTGTTTTTT. This sequence encodes CASSELAGGRGTGELFF.

This chain connects TRBV3-1 (or the pseudogene TRBV3-2) to TRBJ2-1; 15 bases agree with TRBD2. There are 15 residues in the CDR3. In germline, CDR1 is LGHDT, CDR2 YNNKEL (reference sequence). V lost 4 bases and J lost 7; bases outside the gene matches: 2. As DNA, the CDR3 is TGTGCCAGCAGCCTCGGACTAGCGGGGGGGAATGAGCAGTTCTTC. Its translation: CASSLGLAGGNEQFF.

V is TRBV12-3 or TRBV12-4 and J is TRBJ2-7; D not resolved. Trimming removed 7 bases at V and 3 bases at J, with 13 bases between. The length of the CDR3 is 13 residues. The CDR3 nucleotides are TGTGCCAGCACTAACCGCCCCTTCTACGAGCAGTACTTC. Protein: CASTNRPFYEQYF.

The J gene is TRBJ2-5, the V gene TRBV15, with D maybe TRBD2 (6 bases). This CDR3 is built from 16 residues. Trimming cost V 1 base and J 5 bases, with 17 bases left between them. Germline V gene sequence: CDR1 LNHNV, CDR2 YYDKDF (reference sequence). The CDR3 nucleotides read TGTGCCACCAGCAGAGGGACTATGGGACGGGTGGAGACCCAGTACTTC. Encoded protein: CATSRGTMGRVETQYF.

Here the CDR3 reads CASSVMGEVVPGSEQFF. CDR3 in DNA: TGTGCCAGCAGCGTAATGGGGGAGGTTGTCCCGGGGAGTGAGCAGTTCTTC. The chain uses TRBV9 and TRBJ2-1; D might be TRBD2 (6 bases). The germline V and J ends were trimmed by 1 base and 9 bases, with 23 bases remaining between them. Looked up from germline, CDR1 is SGDLS and CDR2 is YYNGEE. CDR3 length: 17 amino acids.

The chain couples TRBV2 to TRBJ2-1, with 9 bases fitting TRBD2. The CDR3 is 15 amino acids. V shed 6 bases, J shed 7 bases, and the junction held 10 bases outside the gene matches. Germline V CDR1 and CDR2: SNHLY, FYNNEI. CDR3 in amino acids: CASSLGVAGVNEQFF. In nucleotides, the CDR3 is TGTGCCAGCAGCCTGGGGGTAGCGGGGGTGAATGAGCAGTTCTTC.

The chain employs TRBV5-1 and TRBJ2-3; 8 bases match TRBD2. With V trimmed by 2 bases and J by 9 bases, 2 bases remained unmatched. From germline, CDR1 is SGHRS and CDR2 YFSETQ. The CDR3 has 12 amino acids. DNA for the CDR3: TGCGCCAGCAGCTTAAGCGGGGGCACGCAGTATTTT. Its protein product is CASSLSGGTQYF.

The V and J genes are TRBV11-2 and TRBJ1-5; D possibly corresponds to TRBD1 (6 bases). CDR1 and CDR2 from the germline V gene are SGHAT and FQNNGV. V was cut by 5 bases and J by 2 bases, with 16 bases left in between. The CDR3 totals 16 residues. In nucleotides, the CDR3 is TGTGCCAGCAGCCTCTTGTCGACAGGTGGCAATCAGCCCCAGCATTTT. Translating gives CASSLLSTGGNQPQHF.

This chain joins TRBV5-1 and TRBJ2-7; no definite D call. Germline values: CDR1 SGHRS, CDR2 YFSETQ. CDR3 length equals 11 residues. The ends were cut back, 0 bases at V and 6 bases at J, with 4 bases in the middle. CDR3 nucleotide sequence: TGCGCCAGCAGCTTGGTGGGCGAGCAGTACTTC. Translating it yields CASSLVGEQYF.

The chain combines TRBV7-7 with TRBJ2-7; 7 bases line up with TRBD1. CDR3 length: 19 amino acids. Germline-derived CDR1 and CDR2 are SSHAT and FNYEAQ (reference sequence). The junction had 15 bases not matched to a gene; V was cut back by 1 base and J by 0 bases. CDR3 residues: CASSLVRGQAPNFSYEQYF. As DNA, the CDR3 is TGTGCCAGCAGCTTAGTAAGGGGGCAGGCCCCAAACTTCTCCTACGAGCAGTACTTC.

The chain is built from TRBV5-6 and TRBJ1-5; D possibly corresponds to TRBD1 (5 bases). V lost 0 bases and J 6 bases, leaving 13 bases between the germline ends. CDR3 size: 15 residues. Germline CDR1 SGHDT, CDR2 YYEEEE. This chain's CDR3 is CASSLAGKVGQPQHF. As DNA, the CDR3 is TGTGCCAGCAGCTTGGCAGGGAAGGTGGGTCAGCCCCAGCATTTT.

This chain joins TRBV7-2 and TRBJ1-3; D unclear. Germline CDR1 and CDR2: SGHTA and FQGNSA. Trimming removed 3 bases from V and 0 bases from J, with 12 bases in between. CDR3 size: 16 residues. The CDR3 DNA is TGTGCCAGCAGCTTCGGACGGGGTTTCTCTGGAAACACCATATATTTT. This codes for CASSFGRGFSGNTIYF.

The J gene is TRBJ1-5, the V gene TRBV6-2 or TRBV6-3; perhaps TRBD1 as D (6 bases). The V end lost 4 bases, the J end lost 7 bases, and 17 bases lay between the germline ends. This CDR3 has 15 residues. Germline values: CDR1 MNHEY, CDR2 SVGEGT. The CDR3 DNA reads as TGTGCCAGCAGTTTAGAGGGGGGGGAGTGGCAGCCCCAGCATTTT. This translates into CASSLEGGEWQPQHF.

This clone was seen a single time. This chain joins TRBV5-1 and TRBJ2-2; D is undetermined. CDR3 size: 16 residues. Germline V gives CDR1 SGHRS, CDR2 YFSETQ. V was clipped by 0 bases and J by 2 bases, with 11 bases between them. The CDR3 DNA is TGCGCCAGCAGCTTGGATTCCCCGCTTAACACCGGGGAGCTGTTTTTT. Translating it yields CASSLDSPLNTGELFF.

The chain joins TRBV5-1 to TRBJ2-7; TRBD2 is a possible D gene (6 bases). There are 15 residues in the CDR3. V gave up 4 bases and J gave up 6 bases, with 20 bases separating them. CDR1 and CDR2 (germline): SGHRS, YFSETQ. The CDR3 reads CASSVGTLQGFEQYF. As DNA, the CDR3 is TGCGCCAGCAGCGTCGGGACTCTCCAGGGATTCGAGCAGTACTTC. Full variable domain (outside the CDR3, taken from reference TRBV5-1 and TRBJ2-7): KAGVTQTPRYLIKTRGQQVTLSCSPISGHRSVSWYQQTPGQGLQFLFEYFSETQRNKGNFPGRFSGRQFSNSRSEMNVSTLELGDSALYLCASSVGTLQGFEQYFGPGTRLTVT.

In this sample, this clone turned up a few times. The rearrangement links TRBV20-1 to TRBJ2-1, with D perhaps matching TRBD1 or TRBD2 (5 bases each). V gave up 5 bases and J gave up 13 bases, with 15 bases separating them. Germline values: CDR1 DFQATT, CDR2 SNEGSKA (reference sequence). This CDR3 has 11 amino acids. CDR3 in amino acids: CSAPGTYEQFF. In DNA, the CDR3 is TGCAGTGCTCCGGGGACCTACGAACAGTTCTTC.

This clone has a single count. J is TRBJ2-5 and V is TRBV5-4; 9 nucleotides match TRBD1. The CDR3 is made up of 15 amino acids. Germline V gene data show CDR1 as SGHNT and CDR2 as YYREEE (reference sequence). With V trimmed by 6 bases and J by 9 bases, 15 bases remained unmatched. CDR3 sequence reads: CASKTLGQGPGAQYF. In nucleotides, the CDR3 is TGTGCCAGCAAAACCCTGGGACAGGGCCCCGGGGCCCAGTACTTC.

The chain carries TRBV7-9 and TRBJ2-7; D is tentatively TRBD1 or TRBD2 (5 bases each). V gave up 8 bases and J gave up 2 bases, with 13 bases separating them. The germline gives CDR1 SEHNR, CDR2 FQNEAQ (reference sequence). The CDR3 has 13 amino acids. The CDR3 here is CASGGPGPYEQYF. The CDR3 nucleotides are TGTGCCAGCGGAGGTCCAGGGCCCTACGAGCAGTACTTC.

This chain uses TRBV4-1 with TRBJ1-2; the D gene is possibly TRBD1 (5 bases). Germline V gene data show CDR1 as MGHRA and CDR2 as YSYEKL. This CDR3 is built from 15 residues. V was cut by 0 bases and J by 5 bases, with 13 bases left in between. CDR3 residues: CASSQDPGPRYGYTF. The CDR3 nucleotides read TGCGCCAGCAGCCAAGACCCGGGACCACGGTATGGCTACACCTTC.